This T cell receptor beta chain was recovered during a study of T-cell reconstitution after alpha-beta-depleted transplantation in children. This clonotype was seen many times. The CDR3 length is 15 residues. The V gene lost 4 bases and the J gene lost 6 bases, with 16 bases spanning the gap. Germline-derived CDR1 and CDR2 are SGHTA and FQGNSA. Unique molecular identifiers were used in preparing the TCRbeta library. Using its own MiXCR run on the PCR reads, TCRdb lists one record per CDR3 protein. There are around 680,000 distinct CDR3 sequences in the sample; over 15% occur only once, and approximately 1.1% lies in the top ten.

The chain couples TRBV7-2 to TRBJ2-1, with D possibly matching TRBD2 (6 bases). This material consisted of PBMCs from the stem cell graft donor, taken from the stem cell graft. This clonotype was obtained from a human donor who donated a stem cell graft to a child with acute myeloid leukemia. CDR3 bases: TGTGCCAGCAGCTATTCATTTCGGGGGAGCAATGAGCAGTTCTTC. Its translation is CASSYSFRGSNEQFF. Full variable domain (remainder filled in from reference TRBV7-2 and TRBJ2-1): GAGVSQSPSNKVTEKGKDVELRCDPISGHTALYWYRQSLGQGLEFLIYFQGNSAPDKSGLPSDRFSAERTGGSVSTLTIQRTQQEDSAVYLCASSYSFRGSNEQFFGPGTRLTVL.